These T cell receptor beta chains were read from a single sample in a study of sequential checkpoint blockade in melanoma. The protocol was immunoSEQ multiplex PCR, while the TCRdb copy is restricted to in-frame clones and leaves out a portion. Of roughly 1,700 clones listed, around a quarter were seen once; the top ten hold about 16%. This specimen consisted of tumor tissue (inferred from file names), obtained from a patient given nivolumab and ipilimumab in sequence. The receptor source for this set is a human donor with melanoma. CDR3s include the opening cysteine and the closing phenylalanine or tryptophan. Each record gives: clone size, V gene, D gene, J gene, CDR3 protein, CDR3 DNA. A D gene is named only where the DNA matches it firmly. Rows may omit the clone size; those that give it use once, few, many or a size class.

>-|TRBV30|-|TRBJ1-5
CAWSAIIKDQPQHF
TGTGCCTGGAGTGCTATAATAAAGGATCAGCCCCAGCATTTT
>once|TRBV10-2|-|TRBJ1-5
CATGRGTNQPQHF
TGCGCCACCGGGAGAGGGACCAATCAGCCCCAGCATTTT
>-|TRBV30|-|TRBJ1-1
CAWSVRSRTEAFF
TGTGCCTGGAGTGTACGATCCAGAACTGAAGCTTTCTTT
>few|TRBV1|-|TRBJ2-3
CASSQDSTAGADTQYF
TGCGCCAGCAGCCAAGATAGTACAGCGGGGGCGGATACGCAGTATTTT
>-|TRBV6-8|-|TRBJ1-5
CASAPPRDNQPQHF
TGTGCCAGCGCCCCCCCACGGGACAATCAGCCCCAGCATTTT
>few|TRBV6-8|TRBD2|TRBJ2-3
CAIRERGGIDTQYF
TGTGCCATCAGAGAACGGGGGGGAATAGATACGCAGTATTTT
>-|TRBV30|-|TRBJ1-4
CAWSVLREKLFF
TGTGCCTGGAGTGTACTCCGGGAAAAACTGTTTTTT
>-|TRBV6-7|-|TRBJ2-5
CASSEEPATAQYF
TGTGCCAGCAGTGAAGAGCCCGCGACGGCCCAGTACTTC
>medium-sized|TRBV9|-|TRBJ1-4
CASSVGGGASNEKLFF
TGTGCCAGCAGCGTGGGTGGAGGGGCCTCTAATGAAAAACTGTTTTTT
>-|TRBV9|-|TRBJ2-2
CASSPWTVNTGELFF
TGTGCCAGCAGCCCGTGGACAGTAAACACCGGGGAGCTGTTTTTT
>few|TRBV9|-|TRBJ2-5
CASSPGWRETQYF
TGTGCCAGCAGCCCGGGATGGCGGGAGACCCAGTACTTC